The next 18 T cell receptor beta chains were all read from a single sample in a study of patients with pleural tuberculosis. TCRdb called the reads again in MiXCR, with one record for every CDR3 protein. The table shows approximately 50,000 distinct CDR3 sequences, with 7.3% occurring only once. All receptors come from a human donor with pleural tuberculosis.

V gene TRBV29-1 combines with J gene TRBJ2-1, with D unresolved. The V end was cut by 6 bases, the J end by 5 bases, with 5 bases between. In germline, CDR1 is SQVTM, CDR2 ANQGSEA. CDR3 size: 10 residues. The CDR3 spells CSVDNNEQFF. CDR3 in DNA: TGCAGCGTCGATAACAATGAGCAGTTCTTC.

Many counts were recorded for this clonotype. The chain recombines TRBV12-3 or TRBV12-4 with TRBJ1-5, with TRBD1 as a possible D gene (6 bases). Trimming took 6 bases from V and 5 from J, leaving 11 bases between them. CDR3 length: 13 amino acids. The CDR3 loop reads CASSPGGHQPQHF. CDR3 bases: TGTGCCAGCAGCCCTGGGGGGCATCAGCCCCAGCATTTT.

There are many counts of this clonotype. V and J are TRBV11-2 and TRBJ2-7, with D maybe TRBD1 (6 bases). The germline V and J ends were trimmed by 1 base and 0 bases, with 10 bases remaining between them. The CDR3 length is 15 residues. Germline V lookup: CDR1 SGHAT, CDR2 FQNNGV. The CDR3 DNA is TGTGCCAGCAGCTTAGGAGGGGGTATCTCCTACGAGCAGTACGTC. Encoded protein: CASSLGGGISYEQYV.

This clonotype was recorded at least ten times. The V call is TRBV15, the J call TRBJ2-1; 11 nucleotides match TRBD2. The trim removed 7 bases at V and 8 bases at J, leaving 7 bases unmatched. This CDR3 has 14 residues. The germline CDR1 and CDR2 sequences are LNHNV and YYDKDF (reference sequence). CDR3 nucleotides: TGTGCCACCAACCCGGGACTAGCGGTTGATGAGCAGTTCTTC. This gives the protein CATNPGLAVDEQFF.

At least ten counts were recorded for this clonotype. The V call is TRBV4-2, the J call TRBJ1-1; 7 bases line up with TRBD1. Germline CDR1 reads LGHNA; CDR2 reads YNFKEQ. The CDR3 totals 15 residues. The trim removed 6 bases at V and 7 bases at J, leaving 14 bases unmatched. CDR3: CASRLNRDSLLEAFF. DNA for the CDR3: TGTGCCAGCAGACTAAACCGGGACAGTCTTCTTGAAGCTTTCTTT.

This clonotype was detected ten times or more. The chain combines TRBV19 with TRBJ1-2; D is uncertain. From germline, CDR1 is LNHDA and CDR2 SQIVND (reference sequence). The CDR3 runs 13 residues. V lost 3 bases to trimming and J lost 4 bases, with 9 bases between them. This chain's CDR3 is CASSIGGSYGYTF. The DNA for the CDR3 is TGTGCCAGTAGTATCGGAGGCAGCTATGGCTACACCTTC.

V gene TRBV12-3 or TRBV12-4 combines with J gene TRBJ2-7; 7 nucleotides align to TRBD2. The CDR3 has 16 residues. V lost 4 bases and J lost 0; bases outside the gene matches: 9. The CDR3 coding sequence is TGTGCCAGCAGTTCCCGAACTAGCGTCAGCTCCTACGAGCAGTACGTC. Translated: CASSSRTSVSSYEQYV.

Notes on this clonotype: A much larger clone lies one base from this, so it may be a read error. V usage is TRBV6-1 and J usage is TRBJ1-2; D is uncertain. V was cut by 1 base and J by 5 bases, with 11 bases left in between. Germline V gives CDR1 MNHNS, CDR2 SASEGT. The CDR3 is 14 residues long. The CDR3 protein is CASSEEAGLYGYTF. In DNA, the CDR3 is TGTGCCAGCAGTGAAGAGGCTGGGTTGTATGGCTACACCTTC.

Concerning this clonotype itself: Since a much larger clone is just one base distant, this may be a read error. Because it lacks the conserved phenylalanine or tryptophan at the end, this CDR3 is likely a read error. The chain is built from TRBV19 and TRBJ1-1; TRBD1 aligns across 8 bases. The germline V gene encodes CDR1 LNHDA and CDR2 SQIVND (reference sequence). The CDR3 consists of 13 residues. The ends lost 10 bases at V and 2 bases at J; junction bases unmatched: 6. The CDR3 spells CATATGDNTEAFL. CDR3 nucleotide sequence: TGTGCCACCGCGACAGGGGACAACACTGAAGCTTTCCTT.

This clonotype appeared many times. The J gene is TRBJ2-3, the V gene TRBV7-6, with D unresolved. Germline CDR1 is SGHVS and CDR2 is FNYEAQ. Trimming removed 1 base at V and 5 bases at J, with 4 bases between. The CDR3 runs 12 residues. CDR3 sequence: CASSLVRDTQYF. Written as DNA, the CDR3 is TGTGCCAGCAGCTTAGTGCGAGATACGCAGTATTTT.

The rearrangement joins TRBV18 to TRBJ2-2, with D perhaps matching TRBD1 or TRBD2 (5 bases each). Trimming took off 9 bases at V and 1 base at J, with 15 bases between the two ends. CDR1 is KGHSH, CDR2 LQKENI, per germline. The length of the CDR3 is 15 residues. The CDR3 region has the DNA TGTGCCAGTTCATGGGACGGTAGGAACACCGGGGAGCTGTTTTTT. Translated: CASSWDGRNTGELFF.

In its sample, this clonotype was seen many times. The V gene is TRBV11-1, the J gene TRBJ2-1; the D gene could be TRBD1 or TRBD2 (6 bases each). Trimming removed 5 bases at V and 7 bases at J, with 18 bases between. The CDR3 covers 15 residues. CDR1 and CDR2 from the germline V gene are SGHAT and FQDESV (reference sequence). The CDR3 coding sequence is TGTGCCAGCAGCCCTTCGGGGGCAGGGGAGAATGAGCAGTTCTTC. Its translation: CASSPSGAGENEQFF.

This clonotype showed up just a few times. This may be a read error: a much more frequent sequence differs by one nucleotide. The chain joins TRBV20-1 to TRBJ2-7; D is uncertain. V gave up 4 bases and J gave up 3 bases, with 7 bases separating them. Germline V gene data show CDR1 as DFQATT and CDR2 as SNEGSKA (reference sequence). This CDR3 spans 11 amino acids. The CDR3 DNA reads TGCAGTGCTAAGGAAGGCTACGAGCAGTACTTC. Translating it yields CSAKEGYEQYF.

This clonotype was detected a few times. This chain uses TRBV5-4 with TRBJ2-1; 7 bases align to TRBD2. The CDR3 spans 15 residues. CDR1 is SGHNT and CDR2 is YYREEE in the germline V gene (reference sequence). After removal of 1 base from V and 5 bases from J, the junction contained 6 bases not matched to a gene. CDR3 nucleotide sequence: TGTGCCAGCAGCTTGATTCGGGGGGTCCACAATGAGCAGTTCTTC. Translation: CASSLIRGVHNEQFF.

In this sample, this clonotype turned up many times. This chain connects TRBV7-8 to TRBJ2-3; D not resolved. Trimming left V 8 bases short and J 2 bases short, with 11 bases between. The germline CDR1 and CDR2 sequences are SGHVS and FQNEAQ. CDR3 length: 13 amino acids. CDR3 coding DNA: TGTGCCAGCCAAGACGGAATCACAGATACGCAGTATTTT. Protein sequence: CASQDGITDTQYF.

At least ten counts were recorded for this clonotype. The chain employs TRBV19 and TRBJ2-7; weak D call: TRBD2 (6 bases). There are 15 residues in the CDR3. Trimming shortened V by 5 bases and J by 2 bases, and 16 bases separated the two germline ends. The V gene's germline CDR1 is LNHDA and CDR2 SQIVND (reference sequence). The CDR3 DNA reads as TGTGCCAGTAGTGCGCCGGGACTCCTAACCTACGAGCAGTACTTC. Amino acids: CASSAPGLLTYEQYF.

This clonotype has a handful of counts. The chain links TRBV29-1 to TRBJ2-3; D might be TRBD2 (6 bases). This CDR3 has 13 amino acids. The ends were cut back, 6 bases at V and 4 bases at J, with 14 bases in the middle. In germline, CDR1 is SQVTM, CDR2 ANQGSEA. CDR3 sequence: CSVNPEGADTQYF. In nucleotides, the CDR3 is TGCAGCGTCAACCCGGAGGGCGCAGATACGCAGTATTTT.

At least ten counts were recorded for this clonotype. The chain is built from TRBV20-1 and TRBJ1-1; maybe TRBD1 (5 bases). The CDR3 loop spans 16 amino acids. Between the trimmed V and J ends, which lost 2 bases and 0 bases, there was a span of 16 bases. Germline V gene lookup returns CDR1 DFQATT and CDR2 SNEGSKA (reference sequence). The CDR3 DNA is TGCAGTGCTAGACGGCAGGGAGCGAAAATGAACACTGAAGCTTTCTTT. This codes for CSARRQGAKMNTEAFF.